This TCR beta chain was identified in a study of T cells in Graves' hyperthyroidism and ophthalmopathy. Study summary: Before treatment of any kind, peripheral blood was taken at initial diagnosis. The study's findings and limits: Ophthalmopathy was separated from stable hyperthyroidism by a 13 V-J model. Ophthalmopathy onset followed model prediction by a median about six months.

Of note for this clonotype: Its matching antigen is unknown. A much larger clone differs by one base, so this may be a read error.

Researchers took RNA transcripts and amplified the TCR beta CDR3 regions from them. HTBI primers were employed in a first-round RT-PCR of the TCR CDR3. TCRdb recomputed calls from the multiplex PCR reads with MiXCR, one row per CDR3 protein. The sample comprises about 400,000 distinct CDR3 sequences, about 13% of which are singletons, and around 9.2% rests with the top ten. The study excluded patients with uncontrolled infection, other autoimmune disease, pregnancy or lactation. This CDR3 has 18 residues. The J segment lost 4 bases and the V segment lost 0 bases, leaving 12 bases of the junction unmatched. The germline V gene encodes CDR1 SGHTA and CDR2 FQGTGA.

What was sequenced was blood. The receptor comes from a woman aged 18-35 years with Graves' hyperthyroidism. The chain employs TRBV7-3 and TRBJ2-3; 8 nucleotides line up with TRBD2. The CDR3 sequence is CASSLTSRLARGADTQYF. CDR3 in DNA: TGTGCCAGCAGCTTAACCAGTAGACTAGCGAGGGGAGCAGATACGCAGTATTTT.